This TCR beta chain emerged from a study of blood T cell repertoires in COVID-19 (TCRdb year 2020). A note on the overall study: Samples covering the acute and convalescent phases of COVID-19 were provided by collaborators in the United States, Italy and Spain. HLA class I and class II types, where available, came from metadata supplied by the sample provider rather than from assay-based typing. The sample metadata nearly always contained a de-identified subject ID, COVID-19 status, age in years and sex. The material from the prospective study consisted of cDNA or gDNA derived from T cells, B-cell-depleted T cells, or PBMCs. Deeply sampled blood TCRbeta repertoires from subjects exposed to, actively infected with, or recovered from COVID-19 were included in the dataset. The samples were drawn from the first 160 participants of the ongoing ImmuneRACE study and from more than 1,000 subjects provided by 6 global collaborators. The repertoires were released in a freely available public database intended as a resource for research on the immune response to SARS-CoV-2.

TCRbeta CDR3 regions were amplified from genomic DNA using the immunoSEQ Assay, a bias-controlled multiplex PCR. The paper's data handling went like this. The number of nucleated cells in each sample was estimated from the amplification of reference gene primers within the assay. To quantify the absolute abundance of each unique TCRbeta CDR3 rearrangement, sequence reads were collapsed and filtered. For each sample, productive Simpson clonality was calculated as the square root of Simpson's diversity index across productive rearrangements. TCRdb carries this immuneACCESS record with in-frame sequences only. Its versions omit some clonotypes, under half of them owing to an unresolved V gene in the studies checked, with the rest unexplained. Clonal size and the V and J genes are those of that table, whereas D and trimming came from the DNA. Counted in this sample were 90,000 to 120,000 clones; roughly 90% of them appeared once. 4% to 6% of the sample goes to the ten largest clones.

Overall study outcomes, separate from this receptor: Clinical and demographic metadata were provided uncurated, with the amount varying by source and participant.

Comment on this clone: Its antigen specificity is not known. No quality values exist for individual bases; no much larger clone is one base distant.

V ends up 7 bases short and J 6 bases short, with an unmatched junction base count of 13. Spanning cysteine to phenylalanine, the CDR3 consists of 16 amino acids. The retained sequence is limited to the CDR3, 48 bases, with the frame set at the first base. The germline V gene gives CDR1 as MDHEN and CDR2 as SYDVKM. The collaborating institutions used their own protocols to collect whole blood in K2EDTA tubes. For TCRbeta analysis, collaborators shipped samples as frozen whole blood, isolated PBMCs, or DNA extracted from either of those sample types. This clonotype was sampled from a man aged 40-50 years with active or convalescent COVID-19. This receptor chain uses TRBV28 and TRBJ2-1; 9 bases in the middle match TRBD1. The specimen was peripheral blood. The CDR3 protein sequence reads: CASKLAGTGSSNEQFF. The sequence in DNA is TGTGCCAGCAAATTGGCAGGGACAGGGTCTTCCAATGAGCAGTTCTTC.